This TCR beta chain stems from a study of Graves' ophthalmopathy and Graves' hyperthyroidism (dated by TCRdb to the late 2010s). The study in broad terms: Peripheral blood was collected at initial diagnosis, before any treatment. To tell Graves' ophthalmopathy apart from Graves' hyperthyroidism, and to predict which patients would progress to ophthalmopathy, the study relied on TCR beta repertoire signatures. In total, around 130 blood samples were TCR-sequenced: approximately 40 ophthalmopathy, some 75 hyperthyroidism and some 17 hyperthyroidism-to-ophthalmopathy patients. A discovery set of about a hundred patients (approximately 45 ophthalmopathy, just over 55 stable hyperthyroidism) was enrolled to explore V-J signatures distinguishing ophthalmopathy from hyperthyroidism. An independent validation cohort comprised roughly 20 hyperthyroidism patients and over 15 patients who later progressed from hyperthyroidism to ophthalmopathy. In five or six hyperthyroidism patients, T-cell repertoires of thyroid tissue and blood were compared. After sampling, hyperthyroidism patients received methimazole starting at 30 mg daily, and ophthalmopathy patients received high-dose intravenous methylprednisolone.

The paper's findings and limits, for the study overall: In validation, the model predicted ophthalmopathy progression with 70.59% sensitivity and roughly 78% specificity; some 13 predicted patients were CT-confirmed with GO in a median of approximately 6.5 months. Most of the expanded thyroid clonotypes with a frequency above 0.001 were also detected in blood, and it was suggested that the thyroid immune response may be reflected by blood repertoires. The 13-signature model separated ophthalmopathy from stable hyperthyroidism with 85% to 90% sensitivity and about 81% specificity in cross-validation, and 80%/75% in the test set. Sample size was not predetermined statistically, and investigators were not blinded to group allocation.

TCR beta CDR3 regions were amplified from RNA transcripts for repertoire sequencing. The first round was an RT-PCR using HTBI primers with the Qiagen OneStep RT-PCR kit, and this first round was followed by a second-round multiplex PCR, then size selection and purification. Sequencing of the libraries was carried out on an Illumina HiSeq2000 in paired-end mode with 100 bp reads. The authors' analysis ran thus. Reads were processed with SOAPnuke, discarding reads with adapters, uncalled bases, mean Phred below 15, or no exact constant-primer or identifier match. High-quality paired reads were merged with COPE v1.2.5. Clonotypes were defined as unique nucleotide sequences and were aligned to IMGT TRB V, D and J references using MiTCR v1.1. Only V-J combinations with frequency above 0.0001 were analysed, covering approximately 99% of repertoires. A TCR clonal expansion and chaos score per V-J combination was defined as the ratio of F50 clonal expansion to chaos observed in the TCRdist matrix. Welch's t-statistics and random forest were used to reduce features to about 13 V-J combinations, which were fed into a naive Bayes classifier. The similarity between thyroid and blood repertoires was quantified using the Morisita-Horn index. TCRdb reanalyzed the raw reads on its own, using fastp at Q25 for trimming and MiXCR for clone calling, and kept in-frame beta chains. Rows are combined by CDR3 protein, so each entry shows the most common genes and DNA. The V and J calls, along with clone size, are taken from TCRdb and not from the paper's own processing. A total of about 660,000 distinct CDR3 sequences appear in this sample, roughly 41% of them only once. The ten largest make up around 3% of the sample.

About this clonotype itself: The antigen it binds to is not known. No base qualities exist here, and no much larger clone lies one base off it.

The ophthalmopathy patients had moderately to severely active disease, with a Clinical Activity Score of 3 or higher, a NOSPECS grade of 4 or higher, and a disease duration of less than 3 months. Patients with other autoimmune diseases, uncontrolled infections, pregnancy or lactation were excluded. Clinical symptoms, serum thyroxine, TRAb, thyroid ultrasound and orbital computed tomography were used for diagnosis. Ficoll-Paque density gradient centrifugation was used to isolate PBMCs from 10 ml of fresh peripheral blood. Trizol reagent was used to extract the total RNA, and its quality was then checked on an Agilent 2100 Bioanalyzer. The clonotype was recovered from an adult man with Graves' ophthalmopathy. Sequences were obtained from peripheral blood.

The DNA sequence reads TGTGCCAGCAGCGGCCGGGACAGGGGGCACGATGGCTACACCTTC. This is translated as CASSGRDRGHDGYTF. The chain employs TRBV9 and TRBJ1-2; TRBD1 lines up with 12 middle nucleotides. From its cysteine to its phenylalanine, the CDR3 spans 15 amino acids. Only CDR3 DNA is held: 45 bases, read in frame from base 1. Here V drops 3 bases and J drops 6 bases, and the junction holds 6 bases not matched to any gene. CDR1 and CDR2 are drawn from the germline V gene: SGDLS, YYNGEE. The reference TRBV9 and TRBJ1-2 proteins fill in what lies around the CDR3, so the full variable domain reads DSGVTQTPKHLITATGQRVTLRCSPRSGDLSVYWYQQSLDQGLQFLIQYYNGEERAKGNILERFSAQQFPDLHSELNLSSLELGDSALYFCASSGRDRGHDGYTFGSGTRLTVV.